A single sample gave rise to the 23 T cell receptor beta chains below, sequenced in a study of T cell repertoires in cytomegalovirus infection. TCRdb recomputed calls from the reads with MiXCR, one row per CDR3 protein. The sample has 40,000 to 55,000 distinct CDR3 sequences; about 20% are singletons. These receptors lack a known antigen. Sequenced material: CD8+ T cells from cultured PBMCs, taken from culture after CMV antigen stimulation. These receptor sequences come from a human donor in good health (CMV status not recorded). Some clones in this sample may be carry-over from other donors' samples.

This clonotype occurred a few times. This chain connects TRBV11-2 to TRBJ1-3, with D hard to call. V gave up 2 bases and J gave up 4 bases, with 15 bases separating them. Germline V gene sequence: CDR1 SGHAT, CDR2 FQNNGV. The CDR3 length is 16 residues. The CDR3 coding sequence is TGTGCCAGCAGCTTACTAGAATCCGGAATAGGAAACACCATATATTTT. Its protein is CASSLLESGIGNTIYF.

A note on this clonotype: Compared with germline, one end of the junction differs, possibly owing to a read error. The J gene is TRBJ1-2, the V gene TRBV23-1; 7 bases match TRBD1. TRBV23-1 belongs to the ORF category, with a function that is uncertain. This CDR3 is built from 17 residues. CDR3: CASSQSRWTGPSYSYTF. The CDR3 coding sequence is TGCGCCAGCAGTCAATCCCGTTGGACAGGACCTAGCTATAGCTACACCTTC.

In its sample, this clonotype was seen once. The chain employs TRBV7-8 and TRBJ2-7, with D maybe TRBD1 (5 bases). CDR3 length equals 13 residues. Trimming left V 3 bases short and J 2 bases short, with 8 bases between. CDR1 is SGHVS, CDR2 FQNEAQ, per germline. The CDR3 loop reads CASSFDSPYEQYF. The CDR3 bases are TGTGCCAGCAGCTTCGACAGTCCCTACGAGCAGTACTTC.

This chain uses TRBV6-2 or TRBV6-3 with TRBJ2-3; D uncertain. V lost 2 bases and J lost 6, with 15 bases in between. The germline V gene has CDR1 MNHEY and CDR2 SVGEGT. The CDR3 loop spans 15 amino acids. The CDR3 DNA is TGTGCCAGCAGTTACGCTTCTAGACCTGTGGATACGCAGTATTTT. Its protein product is CASSYASRPVDTQYF.

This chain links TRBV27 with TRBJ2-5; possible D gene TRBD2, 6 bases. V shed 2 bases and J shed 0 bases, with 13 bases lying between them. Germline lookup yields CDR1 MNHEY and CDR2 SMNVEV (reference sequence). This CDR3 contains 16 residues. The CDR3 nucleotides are TGTGCCAGCAGTTTAGGGGCGGGACCCTACCAAGAGACCCAGTACTTC. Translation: CASSLGAGPYQETQYF.

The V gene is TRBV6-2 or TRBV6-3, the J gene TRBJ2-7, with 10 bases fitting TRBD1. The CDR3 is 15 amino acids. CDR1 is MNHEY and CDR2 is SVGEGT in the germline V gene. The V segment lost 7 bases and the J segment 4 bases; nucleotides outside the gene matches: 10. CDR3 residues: CASTPWDRGKYEQYF. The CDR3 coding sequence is TGTGCCAGCACCCCCTGGGACAGGGGAAAGTACGAGCAGTACTTC.

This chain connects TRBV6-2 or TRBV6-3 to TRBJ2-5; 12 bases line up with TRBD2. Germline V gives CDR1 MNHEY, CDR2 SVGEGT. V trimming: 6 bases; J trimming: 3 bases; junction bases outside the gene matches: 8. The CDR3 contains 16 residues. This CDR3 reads CASRPPSGGVEETQYF. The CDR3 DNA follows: TGTGCCAGCAGACCACCTAGCGGGGGGGTTGAAGAGACCCAGTACTTC.

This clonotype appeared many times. Here the CDR3 DNA reads TGTGCCAGCACCGTGGCCGTGGGGCGTGGGAATGAGCAGTTCTTC. Its translation is CASTVAVGRGNEQFF. The chain couples TRBV12-3 or TRBV12-4 to TRBJ2-1; D might be TRBD1 (5 bases). Trimming left V 7 bases short and J 7 bases short, with 20 bases between. This CDR3 spans 15 amino acids.

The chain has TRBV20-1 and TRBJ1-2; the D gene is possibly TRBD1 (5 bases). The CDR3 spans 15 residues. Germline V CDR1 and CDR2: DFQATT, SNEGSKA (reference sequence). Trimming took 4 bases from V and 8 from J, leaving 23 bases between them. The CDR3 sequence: CSATRGGVVKLGYTF. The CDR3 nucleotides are TGCAGTGCTACCCGTGGAGGGGTTGTCAAGTTGGGCTACACCTTC.

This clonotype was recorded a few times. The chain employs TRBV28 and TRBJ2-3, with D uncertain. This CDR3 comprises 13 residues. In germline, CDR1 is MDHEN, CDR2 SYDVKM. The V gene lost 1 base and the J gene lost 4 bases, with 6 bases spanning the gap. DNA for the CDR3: TGTGCCAGCAGTTTATCACCCTCAGATACGCAGTATTTT. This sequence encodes CASSLSPSDTQYF.

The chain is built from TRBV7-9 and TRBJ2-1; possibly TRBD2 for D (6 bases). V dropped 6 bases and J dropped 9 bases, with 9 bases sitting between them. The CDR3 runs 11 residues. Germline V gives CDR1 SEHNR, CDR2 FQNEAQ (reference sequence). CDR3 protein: CASSWRGEQFF. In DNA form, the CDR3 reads TGTGCCAGCAGTTGGAGGGGTGAGCAGTTCTTC.

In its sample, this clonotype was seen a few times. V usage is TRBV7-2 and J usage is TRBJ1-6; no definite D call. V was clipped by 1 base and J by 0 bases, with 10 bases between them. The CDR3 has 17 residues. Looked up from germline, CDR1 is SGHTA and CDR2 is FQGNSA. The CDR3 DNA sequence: TGTGCCAGCAGCTTAGATGTCGGGAGCTCCTATAATTCACCCCTCCACTTT. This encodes CASSLDVGSSYNSPLHF. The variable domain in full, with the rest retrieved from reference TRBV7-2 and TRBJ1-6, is GAGVSQSPSNKVTEKGKDVELRCDPISGHTALYWYRQSLGQGLEFLIYFQGNSAPDKSGLPSDRFSAERTGGSVSTLTIQRTQQEDSAVYLCASSLDVGSSYNSPLHFGNGTRLTVT.

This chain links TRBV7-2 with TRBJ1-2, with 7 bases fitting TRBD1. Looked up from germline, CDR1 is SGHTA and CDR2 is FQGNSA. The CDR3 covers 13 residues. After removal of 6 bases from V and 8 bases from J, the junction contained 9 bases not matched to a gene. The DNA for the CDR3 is TGTGCCAGCAGTTCACAGGGGATCTGGGGCTACACCTTC. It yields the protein CASSSQGIWGYTF.

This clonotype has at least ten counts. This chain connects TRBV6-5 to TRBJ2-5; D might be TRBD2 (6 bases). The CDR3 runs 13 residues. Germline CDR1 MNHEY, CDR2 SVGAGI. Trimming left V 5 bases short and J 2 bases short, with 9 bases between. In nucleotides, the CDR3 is TGTGCCAGCAGTCCGGGACTTCAAGAGACCCAGTACTTC. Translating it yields CASSPGLQETQYF.

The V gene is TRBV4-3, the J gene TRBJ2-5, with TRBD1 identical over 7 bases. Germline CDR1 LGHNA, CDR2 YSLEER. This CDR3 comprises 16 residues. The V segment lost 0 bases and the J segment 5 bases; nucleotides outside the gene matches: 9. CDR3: CASSQDTYRGTETQYF. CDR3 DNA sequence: TGCGCCAGCAGCCAAGATACTTACAGGGGAACCGAGACCCAGTACTTC.

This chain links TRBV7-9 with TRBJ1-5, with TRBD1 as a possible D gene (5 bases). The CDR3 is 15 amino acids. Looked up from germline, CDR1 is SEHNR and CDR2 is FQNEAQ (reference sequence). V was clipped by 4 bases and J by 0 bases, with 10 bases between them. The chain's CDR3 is CASSSDNYSNQPQHF. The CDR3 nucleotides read TGTGCCAGCAGCTCGGACAACTATAGCAATCAGCCCCAGCATTTT.

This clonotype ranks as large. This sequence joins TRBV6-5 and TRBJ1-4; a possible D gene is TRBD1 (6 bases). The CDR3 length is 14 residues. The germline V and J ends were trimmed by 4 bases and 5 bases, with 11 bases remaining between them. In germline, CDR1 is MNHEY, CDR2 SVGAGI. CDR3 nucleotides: TGTGCCAGCAGTTCTGGACAGAAGAATGAAAAACTGTTTTTT. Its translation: CASSSGQKNEKLFF.

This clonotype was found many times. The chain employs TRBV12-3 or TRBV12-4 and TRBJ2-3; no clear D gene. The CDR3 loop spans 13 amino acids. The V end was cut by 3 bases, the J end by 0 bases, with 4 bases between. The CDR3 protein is CASSFKSTDTQYF. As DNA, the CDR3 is TGTGCCAGCAGTTTCAAGAGCACAGATACGCAGTATTTT.

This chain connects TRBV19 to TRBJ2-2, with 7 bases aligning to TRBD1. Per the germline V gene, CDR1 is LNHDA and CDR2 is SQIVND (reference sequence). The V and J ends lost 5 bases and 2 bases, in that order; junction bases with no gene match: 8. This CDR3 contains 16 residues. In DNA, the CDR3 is TGTGCCAGTAGTTGGAGACAGGGTCTAAACACCGGGGAGCTGTTTTTT. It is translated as CASSWRQGLNTGELFF.

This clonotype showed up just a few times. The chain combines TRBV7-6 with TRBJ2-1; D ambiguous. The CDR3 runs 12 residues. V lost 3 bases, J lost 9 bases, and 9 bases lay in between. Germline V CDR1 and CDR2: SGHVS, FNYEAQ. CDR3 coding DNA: TGTGCCAGCAGCTTCCGACCTCGTGAGCAGTTCTTC. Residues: CASSFRPREQFF.

CDR3 loop: CASSQGGQIVYGYTF. The CDR3 nucleotides are TGTGCCAGCAGCCAGGGGGGACAGATTGTCTATGGCTACACCTTC. The chain joins TRBV7-9 to TRBJ1-2; 7 bases fit TRBD1. The length of the CDR3 is 15 residues. Germline trimming cut 5 bases from V and 4 bases from J; bases unmatched to any gene: 10. CDR1 is SEHNR and CDR2 is FQNEAQ in the germline V gene (reference sequence).

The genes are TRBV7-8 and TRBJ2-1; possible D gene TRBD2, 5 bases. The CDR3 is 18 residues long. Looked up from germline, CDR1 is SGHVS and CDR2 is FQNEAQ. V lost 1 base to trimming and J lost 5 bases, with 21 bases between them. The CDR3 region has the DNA TGTGCCAGCAGCTTAGGTGTGGCGGGCCCTACGCTAAACAATGAGCAGTTCTTC. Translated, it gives CASSLGVAGPTLNNEQFF. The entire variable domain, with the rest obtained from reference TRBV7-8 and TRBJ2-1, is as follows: GAGVSQSPRYKVAKRGQDVALRCDPISGHVSLFWYQQALGQGPEFLTYFQNEAQLDKSGLPSDRFFAERPEGSVSTLKIQRTQQEDSAVYLCASSLGVAGPTLNNEQFFGPGTRLTVL.

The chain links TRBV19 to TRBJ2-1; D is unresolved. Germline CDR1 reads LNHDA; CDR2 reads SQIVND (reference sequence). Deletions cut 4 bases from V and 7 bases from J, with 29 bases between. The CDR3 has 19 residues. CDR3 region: CASSTPLGAPASYSNEQFF. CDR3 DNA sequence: TGTGCCAGTAGTACACCCCTTGGAGCGCCCGCTTCATACTCTAATGAGCAGTTCTTC. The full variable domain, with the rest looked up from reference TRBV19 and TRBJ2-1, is DGGITQSPKYLFRKEGQNVTLSCEQNLNHDAMYWYRQDPGQGLRLIYYSQIVNDFQKGDIAEGYSVSREKKESFPLTVTSAQKNPTAFYLCASSTPLGAPASYSNEQFFGPGTRLTVL.